This T cell receptor (beta chain) was found in a study of cytomegalovirus exposure and HLA in healthy donors. Overall study: Of 350 to 400 genotyped donors, roughly 81% grouped in the Caucasian-associated ancestry cluster. Study findings and constraints: The study labeled about 160 TCR beta chains cytomegalovirus-associated.

Vbeta (60) and Jbeta (13) primers were used in the PCR. Assay: immunoSEQ multiplex PCR; the TCRdb copy retains only in-frame clones and omits some. The sample holds 55,000 to 70,000 clones, over 75% seen once. The germline V gene encodes CDR1 SEHNR and CDR2 FQNEAQ (reference sequence). The length of the CDR3 is 12 residues. About this clone itself: What it binds is unknown. Germline and junction disagree at one end, which may indicate a read error.

This chain links TRBV7-9 with TRBJ2-1; maybe TRBD2 (5 bases). Material for sequencing was PBMCs. The sequence was obtained from a male donor in good health and CMV-seropositive. The CDR3 DNA is TGTTCCAGCAGCCTCGGACTTAATGAGCAGTTCTTC. This codes for CSSSLGLNEQFF.